This T cell receptor beta chain was recorded in a study of cytomegalovirus exposure and HLA in healthy donors (dated by TCRdb to the late 2010s). For the wider study: According to an earlier analysis of 587 of the donors, about 170 million T cells yielded 90 million to 130 million unique TCR beta sequences and 250 to 350 Gb of sequence data. Around 330 gigabases of sequencing data and around 90 million unique TCR sequences made up an early release that covered roughly 670 HLA-typed donors. The genetic ancestry cluster associated with self-reported Caucasian donors included 81% of the approximately 400 genotyped donors. The study was designed to test whether signatures of past pathogen exposure could be identified by cataloging public T cell receptors. The T cell repertoires of roughly 660 subjects were profiled by immunosequencing and related to cytomegalovirus serostatus. Along with the approximately 620-subject first cohort, a separate validation cohort of more than 90 different subjects was used. To predict cytomegalovirus infection status, the study combined high-throughput TCR immunosequencing, statistical association of individual TCRs with disease status, and machine learning. To study patterns of TCR occurrence, a later analysis re-analyzed previously published TCR beta repertoires from under 750 donors and added high-resolution HLA genotyping. In the later analysis, no new phenotypic data were used to find candidate immune exposures; instead, reliance was placed on TCR beta sequences and their occurrence across donors. To decide whether each TCR beta V gene segment behaved as functional or pseudogenic, an earlier analysis of approximately 600 of the donors relied on high-throughput TCR beta sequencing. Donor age, sex, ethnicity and CMV serostatus were compiled alongside the repertoire data. In a later genetic analysis, genome-wide SNP genotypes for about 65% of the roughly 670 donors were used, and that subset was treated as a discovery cohort. All discovery cohort repertoires had been generated on a single sequencing platform. Class I and class II HLA loci were covered by the typing at four-digit resolution. Typing coverage varied by locus: roughly 629-640 donors for A, B, C, DRB1 and DQB1; under 550 for DQA1; 600 to 610 for DPA1; 450 to 480 for DPB1. Several DR-DQ haplotypes were treated as single units for association and clustering because of strong linkage in the cohort. On average, about 240,000 unique TCR beta nucleotide sequences were sequenced per donor among 398 genotyped donors of the cohort, with roughly 18% of those sequences being non-productive.

Library prep was done by the immunoSEQ multiplex PCR assay. For the multiplex PCR, a mixture combining 60 forward primers for TCR Vbeta segments and 13 reverse primers for TCR Jbeta segments was used. A multiplex PCR assay on genomic DNA amplified the CDR3 region of rearranged TCR beta genes. The Illumina HiSeq System was used to sequence the amplified TCR beta libraries as 87-base-pair reads. The study's own analysis went as follows. In a later analysis, 70 million to 95 million unique TCR beta chains were counted across the 666 repertoires, and around 10 million of these chains were shared by at least two donors. Raw reads were error-corrected and collapsed into unique sequences with a nearest-neighbor algorithm that merged closely related sequences to remove PCR and sequencing errors. Alignment of CDR3 sequences to IMGT reference sequences was used to assign V, D and J gene segments. For a sequence to be retained, a match of at least six nucleotides to both a V gene segment and a J gene segment was required. Rearrangements were classified as productive when the CDR3 lacked stop codons and remained in frame with V and J, and all other rearrangements were classified as non-productive. CDR3 was defined according to IMGT convention as the region running from the second conserved V-encoded cysteine to the conserved J-encoded phenylalanine. In an earlier analysis of around 570 of the donors, sequences lacking an unambiguous match to a single V gene segment were excluded. In an earlier analysis of around 600 of the donors, V segments were called functional above 56.7% productive rearrangements and were called segregating when the between-donor standard deviation exceeded 5%. To diagnose cytomegalovirus status from the catalog of TCR beta chain sequences, a statistical classification framework was built. A later analysis assigned V and J genes by comparing TCR nucleotide sequences with IMGT/GENE-DB human TR gene sequences. In a later analysis, CDR3 sequences and most-parsimonious VDJ recombination scenarios were assigned using the TCRdist pipeline. In a later analysis, each TCR beta chain was defined by its CDR3 amino acid sequence together with its V-gene family, and reads lacking a unique V-gene family were excluded. As a way to deal with suspected cross-contamination and a sequencing artifact, a later analysis dropped approximately 590 nucleotide sequences that were highly shared and had low generation probability. In a later analysis, a clonal expansion index for each public chain was calculated from normalized within-repertoire ranks of inferred template counts. Generation probabilities in a later analysis came from a VDJ recombination model fitted to out-of-frame rearrangements, and those results were checked against IGoR. Hypergeometric tests were used in a later analysis to score TCR-TCR, TCR-HLA and TCR-CMV co-occurrence, with a repertoire-size bias correction applied to the TCR pairs. False discovery rates were estimated in a later analysis by permuting HLA or CMV assignments 20 times. A later analysis grouped co-occurring TCRs with DBSCAN, adding TCRdist sequence similarity when clustering within HLA-allele-positive subsets. For co-occurrence clustering, repertoires with fewer than 30,000 or more than 120,000 public chains were excluded, along with five repertoires with anomalous nucleotide sharing. TCRdb re-hosts the immuneACCESS table, in-frame sequences only. Its copies lack some clones; in the studies checked, an unresolved V gene accounts for under half of them, and the cause for the rest is not known. V, J and clone size were drawn from that table, and D and trimming were deduced from the DNA. The sample data list around 53,000 clones, and roughly 80% of these were observed just once. Around 1.6% of the sample goes to the ten largest clones.

As regards this clone: Its antigen is currently not known. No qualities accompany the bases; no much larger clone lies one base away.

Study-wide findings and limitations: Most TCR sequences were observed very rarely across donors, whereas some public TCRs were present in many individuals. Several of the top co-occurrence clusters appeared to be linked to parvovirus B19, influenza, CMV and Epstein-Barr virus, according to a later analysis. Assigning TCR associations to individual alleles was difficult when HLA alleles, especially DR and DQ, strongly co-occurred. Broadly in line with IMGT annotations, most TCR beta V segments showed up in productive rearrangements about 87% or about 30% of the time in an earlier analysis of several hundred of the donors. Some IMGT-functional V segments, including TRBV6-2 and TRBV6-3, could not be distinguished by the 87-base-pair reads and were therefore excluded. A later analysis associated 15,000 to 20,000 TCR beta sequences with specific HLA alleles at a false discovery rate of 0.05. Immune exposure information for the cohort was limited to CMV serostatus. V-gene and J-gene trimming of TCR beta chains was associated with a missense DCLRE1C variant in a later genetic analysis, and the association was replicated in an independent cohort. The cohort was sequenced for TCR beta chains only, and without alpha or paired-chain data the features that could be detected were limited. A further reported finding was that TCR beta sequences accurately predicted the HLA-A and HLA-B alleles for most subjects in the first cohort. Linkage disequilibrium might explain the correlated functional status among segregating V segments, but an unknown experimental factor could not be excluded. Presence/absence analyses assumed roughly uniform sequencing depth across donors, an assumption that may not hold. Compared with equally common non-associated chains, HLA-associated TCR beta chains in a later analysis were more clonally expanded and had lower generation probabilities. According to a later analysis, TCR association rates differed among HLA loci, with DRB1 alleles showing the most associated TCRs and HLA-C alleles showing the fewest. It was suggested by the authors that the approach could potentially be generalized to other disease states and immunological phenotypes. Because counts were too low, approximately 18 rarely observed V segments, including chromosome 9 orphons, were excluded from the earlier analysis of 587 of the donors. Because some donors lacked HLA typing at each locus, the association tests relied only on the typed subset. A total of 164 TCR beta chains were listed by the study as associated with cytomegalovirus. In vitro tests confirmed that a few of the cytomegalovirus-associated TCR beta chains recognize cytomegalovirus antigens. A later genetic analysis reported fewer N-insertions in productive TCRs among donors in an Asian-associated ancestry cluster than the roughly 700-donor mean. Most CMV-associated TCR beta chains appeared to be HLA-restricted in a later analysis, and the HLA associations seemed to be driven largely by CMV exposure. A group of highly shared sequence variants was considered likely to be a technical artifact of the sequencing pipeline. Cytomegalovirus status was reported to be diagnosed by the classifier with high specificity and sensitivity in both the original and validation cohorts.

In total, 630 or so healthy bone marrow donors made up the cohort. At the time of sampling, all cohort members were nominally healthy, though unrecorded immune exposures were likely present. The donor was CMV seronegative and was included in the group of 352 seronegative cohort members. A peripheral blood sample was provided by each donor, and peripheral blood mononuclear cells were used for TCR beta sequencing. Genomic DNA extraction from the blood cell samples was performed with the Qiagen DNeasy Blood Extraction Kit. For CDR1 and CDR2, the germline V gene lists MNHEY and SVGAGI. The cysteine opens and the phenylalanine closes a CDR3 of 16 amino acids. Only the CDR3 DNA stays, 48 bases, in frame from base 1. Trimming at the junction amounts to 4 bases on V and 7 bases on J, and the germline ends lie 20 bases apart.

The chain was built from TRBV6-5 and TRBJ2-1; the best D guess is TRBD2, with 6 bases matching. The sample taken for sequencing was PBMCs. The sequence derives from a man younger than 40 in good health and CMV-seronegative. CDR3 sequence: CASSSFRELIVNEQFF. The bases are TGTGCCAGCAGTTCCTTCCGGGAGTTGATCGTAAATGAGCAGTTCTTC.